Below, 17 T cell receptor beta chains from the same sample are listed, as sequenced in a study of early T cells in non-severe SARS-CoV-2 infection. TCRdb processed the 5' RACE reads anew with MiXCR; each CDR3 protein has one entry. The sample contains tens of thousands of distinct CDR3 sequences, approximately 6.1% of which appear only once. The specimen comprised whole blood, sampled at baseline. Source of these receptors: an adult who was a healthcare worker with PCR-confirmed SARS-CoV-2 infection or an uninfected control (not recorded which).

The chain joins TRBV10-1 to TRBJ1-1; TRBD1 agrees at 7 bases. The CDR3 runs 13 residues. Germline CDR1 reads WNHNN; CDR2 reads SYGVQD (reference sequence). V lost 9 bases and J lost 2; bases outside the gene matches: 6. The CDR3 reads CARRDRPNTEAFF. CDR3 sequence (DNA): TGCGCCAGGAGGGACAGACCAAACACTGAAGCTTTCTTT.

This clonotype was picked up many times. The chain employs TRBV4-1 and TRBJ2-2; 7 bases match TRBD2. This CDR3 is 16 amino acids long. CDR1 is MGHRA, CDR2 YSYEKL, per germline. With V trimmed by 1 base and J by 4 bases, 6 bases remained unmatched. CDR3 sequence: CASSQVTSRATGELFF. The CDR3 coding sequence is TGCGCCAGCAGCCAAGTGACTAGCCGGGCCACCGGGGAGCTGTTTTTT.

There are many counts of this clonotype. The chain is built from TRBV6-2 or TRBV6-3 and TRBJ1-5; 9 bases fit TRBD1. Per germline, CDR1 MNHEY and CDR2 SVGEGT. The CDR3 length is 17 residues. V lost 0 bases to trimming and J lost 1 base; unmatched junction nucleotides: 4. The CDR3 is CASSYSWTGESNQPQHF. The CDR3 nucleotides read TGTGCCAGCAGTTACTCTTGGACAGGGGAAAGCAATCAGCCCCAGCATTTT.

This clonotype was observed many times. CDR3 protein: CASSLGRGGEQFF. CDR3 DNA sequence: TGTGCCAGCAGTTTAGGGCGGGGCGGTGAGCAGTTCTTC. This chain uses TRBV28 with TRBJ2-1; the D gene is possibly TRBD2 (6 bases). This CDR3 has 13 residues. Germline assignment: CDR1 MDHEN and CDR2 SYDVKM. Trimming removed 2 bases at V and 9 bases at J, with 11 bases between. Full variable domain (rest looked up from reference TRBV28 and TRBJ2-1): DVKVTQSSRYLVKRTGEKVFLECVQDMDHENMFWYRQDPGLGLRLIYFSYDVKMKEKGDIPEGYSVSREKKERFSLILESASTNQTSMYLCASSLGRGGEQFFGPGTRLTVL.

This clonotype was counted ten times or more. The V gene is TRBV10-2, the J gene TRBJ1-4; D not resolved. The germline CDR1 and CDR2 sequences are WSHSY and SAAADI. Trimming removed 7 bases from V and 4 bases from J, with 10 bases in between. This CDR3 comprises 13 residues. The CDR3 DNA is TGCGCCAGCACCTGGGTCCTTAATGAAAAACTGTTTTTT. Translated, it gives CASTWVLNEKLFF.

At least ten counts were recorded for this clonotype. The rearrangement joins TRBV7-2 to TRBJ2-2; D is ambiguous. The length of the CDR3 is 15 residues. The germline CDR1 and CDR2 sequences are SGHTA and FQGNSA. V was clipped by 3 bases and J by 3 bases, with 11 bases between them. The CDR3 bases are TGTGCCAGCAGCTTTACGTCCACAGACACCGGGGAGCTGTTTTTT. Translated, it gives CASSFTSTDTGELFF.

This clonotype occurred a few times. The chain has TRBV6-2 or TRBV6-3 and TRBJ2-7; no firm D call. V was shortened by 6 bases and J by 3 bases, with 9 bases between the two germline ends. CDR3 length: 12 residues. Germline assignment: CDR1 MNHEY and CDR2 SVGEGT. In DNA, the CDR3 is TGTGCCAGCAGGCGAACTAACTACGAGCAGTACTTC. This translates into CASRRTNYEQYF.

This clonotype has a handful of counts. The chain has TRBV10-3 and TRBJ1-1; perhaps TRBD1 as D (6 bases). The V gene lost 7 bases and the J gene lost 4 bases, with 13 bases spanning the gap. Germline CDR1 and CDR2: ENHRY and SYGVKD. The CDR3 runs to 13 residues. CDR3 protein: CAIMARGSTEAFF. The CDR3 DNA reads TGTGCCATCATGGCCAGGGGTTCCACTGAAGCTTTCTTT.

In this sample, this clonotype turned up many times. This chain links TRBV6-1 with TRBJ1-1; 8 bases are a match to TRBD1. CDR3 size: 13 residues. Trimming removed 5 bases from V and 5 bases from J; junction bases left unmatched: 4. Germline CDR1 reads MNHNS; CDR2 reads SASEGT. The CDR3 DNA is TGTGCCAGCAGTACCACAGGGGGAACTGAAGCTTTCTTT. Residues: CASSTTGGTEAFF.

There are many counts of this clonotype. The V call is TRBV2, the J call TRBJ2-7; D remains unclear. The V gene's germline CDR1 is SNHLY and CDR2 FYNNEI. The CDR3 covers 8 residues. The V and J ends lost 3 bases and 11 bases respectively, with 2 bases between them. The chain's CDR3 is CASSEEYF. The CDR3 nucleotides read TGTGCCAGCAGTGAGGAGTACTTC.

This clonotype was observed at least ten times. The chain carries TRBV28 and TRBJ2-5, with D tentatively TRBD1 (5 bases). This CDR3 contains 15 residues. With 2 bases removed from V and 1 base from J, the gap between germline ends came to 11 bases. The germline V gene encodes CDR1 MDHEN and CDR2 SYDVKM. The CDR3 DNA reads as TGTGCCAGCAGTTTACCGCAGGGATTCCAAGAGACCCAGTACTTC. Residues: CASSLPQGFQETQYF.

This clonotype was observed many times. This sequence joins TRBV21-1 and TRBJ1-2. TRBV21-1 is annotated as a pseudogene. The CDR3 covers 10 residues. The CDR3 here is CASSKLLYTF. The DNA of the CDR3 is TGTGCCAGCAGCAAATTGCTCTACACCTTC.

V and J are TRBV20-1 and TRBJ2-1, with 14 bases lining up with TRBD2. Unmatched junction bases numbered 12, after V lost 4 bases and J lost 10 bases. The CDR3 has 16 amino acids. Germline V gene data show CDR1 as DFQATT and CDR2 as SNEGSKA (reference sequence). The DNA for the CDR3 is TGCAGTGCTAATAAAGGACTAGCGGGAGGAATAGGGGAGCAGTTCTTC. Its translation is CSANKGLAGGIGEQFF.

Only a few counts were recorded for this clonotype. CDR3 sequence reads: CASSSQGADLAEQFF. In DNA form, the CDR3 reads TGTGCCAGCAGCTCCCAGGGGGCTGATTTAGCGGAGCAGTTCTTC. J is TRBJ2-1 and V is TRBV7-2; 8 bases are a match to TRBD1. The CDR3 extends over 15 amino acids. Germline CDR1 and CDR2: SGHTA and FQGNSA. V gave up 4 bases and J gave up 10 bases; unmatched junction bases: 12. Full variable domain (missing parts from reference TRBV7-2 and TRBJ2-1): GAGVSQSPSNKVTEKGKDVELRCDPISGHTALYWYRQSLGQGLEFLIYFQGNSAPDKSGLPSDRFSAERTGGSVSTLTIQRTQQEDSAVYLCASSSQGADLAEQFFGPGTRLTVL.

This clonotype was detected ten times or more. The chain uses TRBV29-1 and TRBJ2-5; D may be TRBD2 (5 bases). V was cut by 7 bases and J by 2 bases, with 17 bases left in between. CDR1 and CDR2 from the germline V gene are SQVTM and ANQGSEA. This CDR3 spans 14 amino acids. The CDR3 nucleotides are TGCAGCGGCAGTCGGGGAGCGTCTCAAGAGACCCAGTACTTC. This codes for CSGSRGASQETQYF.

For this clonotype: A much bigger clone sits one base away, suggesting this may be a read error. V gene TRBV27 combines with J gene TRBJ2-7, with D perhaps being TRBD1 or TRBD2 (5 bases each). Germline V CDR1 and CDR2: MNHEY, SMNVEV (reference sequence). The CDR3 length is 14 residues. The DNA of the CDR3 is TGTGCCAACAGTTTAAAGGGGACCCACTACGAGCAGTACTTC. Translated, it gives CANSLKGTHYEQYF.

This sequence joins TRBV10-3 and TRBJ2-5; D uncertain. Germline CDR1 ENHRY, CDR2 SYGVKD. CDR3 length: 13 amino acids. V lost 2 bases, J lost 3 bases, and 7 bases lay in between. CDR3: CAISENRKETQYF. Written as DNA, the CDR3 is TGTGCCATCAGTGAGAATCGGAAAGAGACCCAGTACTTC.